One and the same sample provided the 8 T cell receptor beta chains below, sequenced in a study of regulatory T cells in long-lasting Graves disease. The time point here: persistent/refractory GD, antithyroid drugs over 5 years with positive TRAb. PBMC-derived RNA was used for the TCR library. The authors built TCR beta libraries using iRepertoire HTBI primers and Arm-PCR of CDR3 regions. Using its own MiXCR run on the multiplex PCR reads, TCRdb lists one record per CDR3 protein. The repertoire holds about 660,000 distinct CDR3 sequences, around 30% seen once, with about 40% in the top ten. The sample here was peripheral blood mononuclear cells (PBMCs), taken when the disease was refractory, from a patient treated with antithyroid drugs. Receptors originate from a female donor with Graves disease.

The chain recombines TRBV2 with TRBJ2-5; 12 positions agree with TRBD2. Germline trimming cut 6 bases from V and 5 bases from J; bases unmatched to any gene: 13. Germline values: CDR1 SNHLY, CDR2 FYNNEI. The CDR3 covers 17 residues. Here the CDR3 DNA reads TGTGCCAGCAGCCTCCGAGAGCTAGCGGGAGGGCAGGAGACCCAGTACTTC. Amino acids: CASSLRELAGGQETQYF. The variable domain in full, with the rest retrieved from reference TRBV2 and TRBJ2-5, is EPEVTQTPSHQVTQMGQEVILRCVPISNHLYFYWYRQILGQKVEFLVSFYNNEISEKSEIFDDQFSVERPDGSNFTLKIRSTKLEDSAMYFCASSLRELAGGQETQYFGPGTRLLVL.

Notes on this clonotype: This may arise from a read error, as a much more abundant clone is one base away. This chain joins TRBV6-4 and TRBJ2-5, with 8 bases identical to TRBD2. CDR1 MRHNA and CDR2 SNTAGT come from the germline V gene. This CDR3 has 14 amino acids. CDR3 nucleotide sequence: TGTGCCAGCAGTTACTCGGGAGCGGGGGAGACCCCGTACTTC. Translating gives CASSYSGAGETPYF.

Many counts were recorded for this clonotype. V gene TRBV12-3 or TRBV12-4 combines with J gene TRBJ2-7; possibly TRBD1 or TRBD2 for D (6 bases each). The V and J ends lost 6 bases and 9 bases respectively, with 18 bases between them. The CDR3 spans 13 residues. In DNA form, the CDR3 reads TGTGCCAGCAGCCCTCTCAGGGGAGCGGGGCAGTACTTC. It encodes CASSPLRGAGQYF.

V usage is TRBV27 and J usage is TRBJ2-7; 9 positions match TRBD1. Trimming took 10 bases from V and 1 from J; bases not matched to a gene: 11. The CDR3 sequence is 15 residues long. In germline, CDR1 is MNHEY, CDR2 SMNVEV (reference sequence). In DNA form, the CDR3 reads TGTGCCATCCCCTACAGGGGGCTGTCGTCCTACGAGCAGTACTTC. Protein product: CAIPYRGLSSYEQYF.

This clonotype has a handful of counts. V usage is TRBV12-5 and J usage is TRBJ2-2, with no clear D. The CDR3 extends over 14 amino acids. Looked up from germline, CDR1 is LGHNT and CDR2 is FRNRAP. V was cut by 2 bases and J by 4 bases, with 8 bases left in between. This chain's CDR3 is CASGLRLATGELFF. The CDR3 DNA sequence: TGTGCTAGTGGTTTGCGGCTCGCCACCGGGGAGCTGTTTTTT.

In nucleotides, the CDR3 is TGTGCCAGCAGTGAAGTTTTTCTAGCGGGGAACAATGAGCAGTTCTTC. This gives the protein CASSEVFLAGNNEQFF. The rearrangement links TRBV6-1 to TRBJ2-1; 9 positions match TRBD2. The CDR3 contains 16 residues. CDR1 and CDR2 (germline): MNHNS, SASEGT. J lost 5 bases, V lost 1 base, and 6 bases had no gene match.

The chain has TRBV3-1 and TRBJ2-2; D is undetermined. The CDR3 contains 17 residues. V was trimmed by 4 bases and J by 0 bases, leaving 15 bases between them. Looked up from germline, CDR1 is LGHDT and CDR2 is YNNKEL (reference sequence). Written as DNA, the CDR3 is TGTGCCAGCAGCCCCGATACGAGGTTGGCGAACACCGGGGAGCTGTTTTTT. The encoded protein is CASSPDTRLANTGELFF.

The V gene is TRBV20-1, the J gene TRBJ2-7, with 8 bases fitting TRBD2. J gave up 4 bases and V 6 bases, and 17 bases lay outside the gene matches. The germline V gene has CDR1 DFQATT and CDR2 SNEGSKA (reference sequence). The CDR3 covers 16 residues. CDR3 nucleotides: TGCAGTGCAAAGGACTTCCAAGCGGGAGAGGTGTACGAGCAGTACTTC. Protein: CSAKDFQAGEVYEQYF.